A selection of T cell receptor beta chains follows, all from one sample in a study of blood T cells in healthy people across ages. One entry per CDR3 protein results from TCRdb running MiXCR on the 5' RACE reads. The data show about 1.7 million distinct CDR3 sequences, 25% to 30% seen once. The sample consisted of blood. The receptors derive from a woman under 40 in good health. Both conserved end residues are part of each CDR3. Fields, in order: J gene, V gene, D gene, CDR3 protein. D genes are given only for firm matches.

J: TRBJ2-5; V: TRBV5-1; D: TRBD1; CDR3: CASSLATGEETQYF
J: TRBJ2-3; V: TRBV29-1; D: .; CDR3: CSVTGDTDTQYF
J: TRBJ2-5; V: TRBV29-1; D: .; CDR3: CSVVRGEETQYF
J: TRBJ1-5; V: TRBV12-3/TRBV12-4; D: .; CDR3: CASSFGRINQPQHF
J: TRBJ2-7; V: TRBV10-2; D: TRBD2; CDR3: CSSSSGGANEQYF
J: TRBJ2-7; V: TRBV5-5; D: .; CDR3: CASSASLGEQYF
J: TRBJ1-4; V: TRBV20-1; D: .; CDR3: CSARAASSNEKLFF
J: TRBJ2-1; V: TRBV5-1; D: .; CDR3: CASSTNYNEQFF
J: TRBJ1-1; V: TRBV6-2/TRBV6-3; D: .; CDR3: CASSLTAPRGTEAFF
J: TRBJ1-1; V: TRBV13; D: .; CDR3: CASSPRGQSTEAFF